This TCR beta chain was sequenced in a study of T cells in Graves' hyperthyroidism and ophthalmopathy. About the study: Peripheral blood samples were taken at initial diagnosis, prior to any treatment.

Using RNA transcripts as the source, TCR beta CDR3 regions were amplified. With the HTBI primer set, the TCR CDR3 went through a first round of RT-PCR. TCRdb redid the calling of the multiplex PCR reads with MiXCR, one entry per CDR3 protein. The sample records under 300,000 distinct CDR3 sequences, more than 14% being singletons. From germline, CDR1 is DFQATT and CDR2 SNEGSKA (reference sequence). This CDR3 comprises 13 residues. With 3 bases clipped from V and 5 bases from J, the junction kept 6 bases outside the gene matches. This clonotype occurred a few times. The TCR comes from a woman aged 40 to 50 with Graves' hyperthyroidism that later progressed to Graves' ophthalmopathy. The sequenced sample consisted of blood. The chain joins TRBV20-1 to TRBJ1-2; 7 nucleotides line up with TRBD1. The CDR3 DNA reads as TGCAGTGCTAGGACAGGGAAATCTTATGGCTACACCTTC. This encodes CSARTGKSYGYTF.